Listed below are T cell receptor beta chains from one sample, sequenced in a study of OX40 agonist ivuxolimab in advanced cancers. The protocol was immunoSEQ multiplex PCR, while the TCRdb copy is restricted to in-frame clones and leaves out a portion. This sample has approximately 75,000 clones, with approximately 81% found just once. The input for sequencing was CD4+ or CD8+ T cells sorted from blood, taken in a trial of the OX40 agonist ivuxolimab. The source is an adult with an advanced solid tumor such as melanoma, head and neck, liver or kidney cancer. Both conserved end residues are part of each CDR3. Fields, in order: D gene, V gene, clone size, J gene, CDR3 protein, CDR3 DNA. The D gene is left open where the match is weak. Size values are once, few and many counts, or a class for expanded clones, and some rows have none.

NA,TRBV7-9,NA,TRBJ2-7,CASSPAGQIYEQYF,TGTGCCAGCAGCCCGGCAGGGCAGATCTACGAGCAGTACTTC
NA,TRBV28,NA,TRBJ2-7,CASSPVTEPAYEQYF,TGTGCCAGCAGCCCCGTGACCGAACCTGCCTACGAGCAGTACTTC
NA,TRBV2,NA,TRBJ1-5,CASQSGGPGQPQHF,TGTGCCAGCCAGAGCGGGGGGCCGGGTCAGCCCCAGCATTTT
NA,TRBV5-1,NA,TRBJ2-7,CASSLGRNYEQYF,TGCGCCAGCAGCTTGGGCAGAAACTACGAGCAGTACTTC
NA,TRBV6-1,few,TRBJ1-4,CASSRSPGEKLFF,TGTGCCAGCAGTAGATCTCCGGGTGAAAAACTGTTTTTT
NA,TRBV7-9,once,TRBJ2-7,CASSANEQYF,TGTGCCAGCAGCGCCAACGAGCAGTACTTC
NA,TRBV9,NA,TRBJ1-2,CASSPLAPGYGYTF,TGTGCCAGCAGCCCTCTGGCCCCGGGCTATGGCTACACCTTC
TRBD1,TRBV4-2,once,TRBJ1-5,CASSQEGQDGYQPQHF,TGTGCCAGCAGCCAAGAAGGACAGGACGGGTATCAGCCCCAGCATTTT
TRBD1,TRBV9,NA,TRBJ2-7,CASSVGTGYYEQYF,TGTGCCAGCAGCGTAGGGACAGGGTACTACGAGCAGTACTTC
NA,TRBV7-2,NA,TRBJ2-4,CASTNGGFNIQYF,TGTGCCAGCACCAATGGAGGTTTCAACATTCAGTACTTC
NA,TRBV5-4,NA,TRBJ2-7,CATADSTYEQYF,TGTGCCACCGCAGACAGTACCTACGAGCAGTACTTC
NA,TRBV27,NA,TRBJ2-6,CASRPVGANVLTF,TGTGCCAGCCGTCCGGTTGGGGCCAACGTCCTGACTTTC
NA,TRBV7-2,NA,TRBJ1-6,CASSPYNSPLHF,TGTGCCAGCAGCCCCTATAATTCACCCCTCCACTTT
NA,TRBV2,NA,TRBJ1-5,CASSEPQEPAQPQHF,TGTGCCAGCAGTGAACCACAGGAGCCCGCTCAGCCCCAGCATTTT
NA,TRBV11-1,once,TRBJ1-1,CASSLEGYNTEAFF,TGTGCCAGCAGCTTAGAGGGGTATAACACTGAAGCTTTCTTT
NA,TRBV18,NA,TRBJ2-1,CASSPIMGAEGSYNEQFF,TGTGCCAGCTCACCAATTATGGGGGCCGAGGGCTCCTACAATGAGCAGTTCTTC
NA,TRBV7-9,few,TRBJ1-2,CASSLVGFGYTF,TGTGCCAGCAGCTTAGTGGGGTTTGGCTACACCTTC
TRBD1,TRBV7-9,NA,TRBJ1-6,CASSFQGGNSPLHF,TGTGCCAGCAGCTTCCAGGGGGGGAATTCACCCCTCCACTTT
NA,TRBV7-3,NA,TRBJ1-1,CASSSPPGVLMNTEAFF,TGTGCCAGCAGCTCGCCTCCGGGAGTCTTAATGAACACTGAAGCTTTCTTT
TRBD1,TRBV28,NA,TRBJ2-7,CASRRSTGGNYEQYF,TGTGCCAGCAGGAGAAGCACAGGGGGCAACTACGAGCAGTACTTC
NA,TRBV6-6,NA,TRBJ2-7,CASSYGGGEQYF,TGTGCCAGCAGTTACGGGGGAGGCGAGCAGTACTTC
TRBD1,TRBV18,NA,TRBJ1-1,CASSPPSRGDTEAFF,TGTGCCAGCTCACCACCGAGCAGGGGGGACACTGAAGCTTTCTTT
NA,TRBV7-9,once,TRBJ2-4,CASSLTGLAKNIQYF,TGTGCCAGCAGCTTAACAGGGTTAGCCAAAAACATTCAGTACTTC
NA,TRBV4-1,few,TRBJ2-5,CASSQDYSGGETQYF,TGCGCCAGCAGCCAAGATTATTCCGGTGGAGAGACCCAGTACTTC
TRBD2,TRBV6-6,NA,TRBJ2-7,CASSYGGGKYEQYF,TGTGCCAGCAGTTACGGGGGGGGGAAGTACGAGCAGTACTTC
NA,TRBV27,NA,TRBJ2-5,CASSFINQETQYF,TGTGCCAGCAGTTTTATTAACCAAGAGACCCAGTACTTC
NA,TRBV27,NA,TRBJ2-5,CASSLHYQETQYF,TGTGCCAGCAGTTTACACTATCAAGAGACCCAGTACTTC
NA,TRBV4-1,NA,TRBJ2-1,CASSQGSHRTYNEQFF,TGCGCCAGCAGCCAAGGATCGCACCGAACCTACAATGAGCAGTTCTTC
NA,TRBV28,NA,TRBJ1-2,CASSLIGQDLYGYTF,TGTGCCAGCAGTTTAATAGGTCAGGACCTCTATGGCTACACCTTC
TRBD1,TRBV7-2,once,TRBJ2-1,CASSLMTGGNSNEQFF,TGTGCCAGCAGCTTGATGACAGGGGGCAATAGCAATGAGCAGTTCTTC
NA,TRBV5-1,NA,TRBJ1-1,CASSLPDTGITEAFF,TGCGCCAGCAGCCTCCCTGATACTGGGATCACTGAAGCTTTCTTT
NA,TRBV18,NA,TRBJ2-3,CASSPWDGSTDTQYF,TGTGCCAGCTCACCGTGGGACGGAAGCACAGATACGCAGTATTTT
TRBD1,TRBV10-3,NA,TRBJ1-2,CAITGTGLGYTF,TGTGCCATCACCGGGACAGGGTTGGGCTACACCTTC
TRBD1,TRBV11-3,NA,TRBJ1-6,CASSPRTGVNSPLHF,TGTGCCAGCAGCCCGCGGACAGGAGTAAATTCACCCCTCCACTTT
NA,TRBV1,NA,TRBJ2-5,CTSSPTAPRKETQYF,TGCACCAGCAGCCCCACGGCACCACGTAAAGAGACCCAGTACTTC
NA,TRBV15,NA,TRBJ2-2,CATRKTILGGSGELFF,TGTGCCACCAGGAAAACGATTCTTGGGGGCTCCGGGGAGCTGTTTTTT
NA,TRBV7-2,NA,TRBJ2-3,CASSLAPGLEDTQYF,TGTGCCAGCAGCTTAGCGCCGGGACTGGAAGATACGCAGTATTTT
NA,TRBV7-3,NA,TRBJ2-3,CASSPGWGTDTQYF,TGTGCCAGCAGCCCCGGGTGGGGCACAGATACGCAGTATTTT
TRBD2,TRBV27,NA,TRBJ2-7,CASSSKSGGLWAYEQYF,TGTGCCAGCAGTTCAAAAAGCGGGGGGCTGTGGGCCTACGAGCAGTACTTC
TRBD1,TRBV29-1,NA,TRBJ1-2,CSVGDSIPDGYTF,TGCAGCGTTGGGGACAGTATCCCTGATGGCTACACCTTC
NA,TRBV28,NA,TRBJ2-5,CASGQPGGAEETQYF,TGTGCCAGCGGACAACCTGGGGGGGCCGAGGAGACCCAGTACTTC
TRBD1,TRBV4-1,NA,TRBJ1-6,CASSLYTGTGGGSPLHF,TGCGCCAGCAGCCTGTACACCGGGACAGGGGGTGGCTCACCCCTCCACTTT
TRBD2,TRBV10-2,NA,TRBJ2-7,CATGTSGSKRYEQYF,TGCGCCACCGGGACTAGCGGGAGTAAGAGGTACGAGCAGTACTTC
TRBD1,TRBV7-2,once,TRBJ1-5,CASSLAGQGWNQPQHF,TGTGCCAGCAGCTTAGCCGGACAGGGTTGGAATCAGCCCCAGCATTTT
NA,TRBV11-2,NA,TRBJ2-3,CASSPQGRDTDTQYF,TGTGCCAGCAGCCCACAGGGGCGGGACACAGATACGCAGTATTTT
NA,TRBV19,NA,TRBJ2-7,CASSIGTSTYEQYF,TGTGCCAGTAGTATCGGGACAAGTACCTACGAGCAGTACTTC
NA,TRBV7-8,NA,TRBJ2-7,CASSLRDVPYEQYF,TGTGCCAGCAGCCTCCGGGACGTTCCCTACGAGCAGTACTTC
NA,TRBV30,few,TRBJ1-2,CAWSVPPNSNYGYTF,TGTGCCTGGAGTGTACCCCCTAACAGTAACTATGGCTACACCTTC
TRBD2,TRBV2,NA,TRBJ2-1,CASSVRGYGAGGPPEQFF,TGTGCCAGCAGTGTCCGCGGGTATGGTGCGGGAGGGCCGCCTGAGCAGTTCTTC
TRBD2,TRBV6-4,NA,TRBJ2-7,CASSPVGGANEQYF,TGTGCCAGCAGCCCCGTCGGGGGGGCGAACGAGCAGTACTTC
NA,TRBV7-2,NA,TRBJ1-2,CASSPPRGNYGYTF,TGTGCCAGCAGCCCCCCCCGGGGTAACTATGGCTACACCTTC